Sequencing of this TCR beta chain was carried out in a study of patients and donors after allogeneic stem cell transplantation. This clonotype occurred a few times. The germline V and J ends were trimmed by 0 bases and 9 bases, with 6 bases remaining between them. Germline V gene sequence: CDR1 SGHTA, CDR2 FQGTGA. The CDR3 has 13 amino acids. MiXCR was run by TCRdb on the RT-PCR reads, yielding one entry per CDR3 protein. The data contain 150,000 to 200,000 distinct CDR3 sequences, 30% of them singletons. The chain is built from TRBV7-3 and TRBJ1-6; D uncertain. The source is a human donor who was either an allogeneic HSCT recipient or a stem cell or donor lymphocyte infusion donor (not recorded which). It is not recorded whose cells these are; they may come from a transplant donor. Input material: blood, either unsorted or a sorted T cell fraction (not recorded which). CDR3 loop: CASSLTDGSPLHF. The CDR3 bases are TGTGCCAGCAGCTTAACGGATGGTTCACCCCTCCACTTT.